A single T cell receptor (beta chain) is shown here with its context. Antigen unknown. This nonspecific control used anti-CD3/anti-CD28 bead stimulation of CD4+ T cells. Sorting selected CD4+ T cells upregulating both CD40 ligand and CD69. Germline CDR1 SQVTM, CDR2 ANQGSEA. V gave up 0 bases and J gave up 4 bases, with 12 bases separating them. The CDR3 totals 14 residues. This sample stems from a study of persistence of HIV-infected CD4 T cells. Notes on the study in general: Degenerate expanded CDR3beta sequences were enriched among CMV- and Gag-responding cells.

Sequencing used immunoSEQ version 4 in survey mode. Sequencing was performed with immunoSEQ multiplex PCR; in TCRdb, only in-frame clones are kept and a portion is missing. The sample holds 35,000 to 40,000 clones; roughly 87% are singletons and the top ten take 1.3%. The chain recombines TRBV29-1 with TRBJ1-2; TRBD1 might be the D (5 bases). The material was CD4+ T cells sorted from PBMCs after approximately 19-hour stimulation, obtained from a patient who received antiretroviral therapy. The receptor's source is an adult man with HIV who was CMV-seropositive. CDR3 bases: TGCAGCGTTGAAGATCGATACACAGGCTATGGCTACACCTTC. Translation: CSVEDRYTGYGYTF.